The T cell receptor (beta chain) under discussion was sequenced for a study of cytomegalovirus exposure and HLA in healthy donors. Study results and limitations: The dataset shows that most TCR sequences were rare, while some public TCRs occurred in many donors.

This CDR3 is built from 14 residues. Trimming left V 3 bases short and J 1 base short, with 9 bases between. The germline V gene has CDR1 KGHSH and CDR2 LQKENI. Details on this clone: The antigen is undetermined.

Only in-frame clones appear in the TCRdb table, and some are missing; sequencing was by immunoSEQ multiplex PCR. The sample has a few hundred thousand clones; 70% to 90% are singletons. The source of this sequence is a young woman in good health and CMV-seronegative. The genes are TRBV18 and TRBJ1-1; tentatively, D is TRBD1 (6 bases). Sequencing was performed on PBMCs. CDR3 nucleotide sequence: TGTGCCAGCTCACCGGACAGCGGGAACACTGAAGCTTTCTTT. As protein: CASSPDSGNTEAFF.